One and the same sample provided the 23 T cell receptor beta chains below, sequenced in a study of control samples from healthy donors and cancer patients. Repertoires were generated with immunoSEQ multiplex PCR, while TCRdb's copy carries only in-frame clones and drops some. This table has approximately 120,000 clones, around 87% appearing once. Material: blood. The source is a man between 60 and 75 years old in good health.

This clone was seen just once. CDR3 protein: CASSSPGTGATSGANVLTF. The CDR3 nucleotides read TGTGCCAGCAGCTCTCCCGGGACAGGGGCGACCTCTGGGGCCAACGTCCTGACTTTC. V usage is TRBV7-9 and J usage is TRBJ2-6; 10 nucleotides align to TRBD1. Germline V gives CDR1 SEHNR, CDR2 FQNEAQ (reference sequence). The CDR3 is 19 residues long. With 4 bases clipped from V and 0 bases from J, the junction kept 9 bases outside the gene matches. The full variable domain, completed using reference TRBV7-9 and TRBJ2-6, is DTGVSQNPRHKITKRGQNVTFRCDPISEHNRLYWYRQTLGQGPEFLTYFQNEAQLEKSRLLSDRFSAERPKGSFSTLEIQRTEQGDSAMYLCASSSPGTGATSGANVLTFGAGSRLTVL.

The V gene is TRBV30, the J gene TRBJ2-5; D is tentatively TRBD1 or TRBD2 (7 bases each). This CDR3 contains 13 residues. V lost 2 bases to trimming and J lost 5 bases, with 12 bases between them. Germline CDR1 reads GTSNPN; CDR2 reads SVGIG (reference sequence). CDR3 sequence: CAWSSGGEETQYF. CDR3 nucleotide sequence: TGTGCCTGGAGTTCAGGGGGGGAGGAGACCCAGTACTTC.

The rearrangement uses TRBV6-5 and TRBJ1-2; maybe TRBD1 (6 bases). Per germline, CDR1 MNHEY and CDR2 SVGAGI. With 6 bases removed from V and 3 bases from J, the gap between germline ends came to 11 bases. The length of the CDR3 is 13 residues. This chain's CDR3 is CASSTTGDYGYTF. DNA of the CDR3: TGTGCCAGCAGCACGACAGGCGACTATGGCTACACCTTC.

The V and J genes are TRBV7-9 and TRBJ1-2, with D unclear. V lost 1 base and J lost 8, with 8 bases in between. Germline CDR1 reads SEHNR; CDR2 reads FQNEAQ (reference sequence). The length of the CDR3 is 12 residues. The CDR3 DNA reads as TGTGCCAGCAGCTTAGAGGTGGGCGGCTACACCTTC. It encodes CASSLEVGGYTF.

The chain is built from TRBV19 and TRBJ1-6; no clear D. Germline V gene data show CDR1 as LNHDA and CDR2 as SQIVND (reference sequence). The CDR3 is 15 residues long. Trimming pared 5 bases from V and 6 bases from J, leaving 14 bases between. In nucleotides, the CDR3 is TGTGCCAGTAGTCAAGGCGGGGTTGGTAATTCACCCCTCCACTTT. It is translated as CASSQGGVGNSPLHF.

The chain is built from TRBV18 and TRBJ1-1; D remains unclear. The V end lost 4 bases, the J end lost 3 bases, and 12 bases lay between the germline ends. Looked up from germline, CDR1 is KGHSH and CDR2 is LQKENI. The CDR3 length is 14 residues. CDR3 in amino acids: CASSLFPGDTEAFF. The CDR3 nucleotides read TGTGCCAGCTCACTATTCCCTGGGGACACTGAAGCTTTCTTT.

V gene TRBV9 combines with J gene TRBJ2-1; a possible D gene is TRBD1 (5 bases). The CDR3 spans 15 residues. With 0 bases removed from V and 7 bases from J, the gap between germline ends came to 14 bases. Germline V gives CDR1 SGDLS, CDR2 YYNGEE. DNA for the CDR3: TGTGCCAGCAGCGTAGATGGGGCCACGTATAATGAGCAGTTCTTC. Its protein product is CASSVDGATYNEQFF.

The chain links TRBV3-1 (or the pseudogene TRBV3-2) to TRBJ1-6; perhaps TRBD1 as D (6 bases). The CDR3 sequence is 14 residues long. Germline CDR1 is LGHDT and CDR2 is YNNKEL (reference sequence). V gave up 1 base and J gave up 10 bases, with 11 bases separating them. The CDR3 coding sequence is TGTGCCAGCAGCCAAGGGGGGGCGGGCTCACCCCTCCACTTT. Its protein product is CASSQGGAGSPLHF.

The V and J genes are TRBV9 and TRBJ2-3, with 7 bases matching TRBD1. The CDR3 totals 19 residues. V lost 0 bases to trimming and J lost 1 base; unmatched junction nucleotides: 14. Germline CDR1 and CDR2: SGDLS and YYNGEE. CDR3 DNA: TGTGCCAGCAGCGTAGTGGGCACAGGGGACGGTGGGCGCACAGATACGCAGTATTTT. Translation gives CASSVVGTGDGGRTDTQYF.

The J gene is TRBJ1-3, the V gene TRBV7-9, with D tentatively TRBD1 (6 bases). V was shortened by 5 bases and J by 4 bases, with 12 bases between the two germline ends. Germline values: CDR1 SEHNR, CDR2 FQNEAQ (reference sequence). The CDR3 spans 14 residues. CDR3 sequence: CASSPVGGGNTIYF. The DNA of the CDR3 is TGTGCCAGCAGCCCCGTCGGGGGCGGAAACACCATATATTTT.

The CDR3 spells CASTQGPFYGYTF. The CDR3, as DNA: TGTGCCAGCACCCAGGGCCCCTTCTATGGCTACACCTTC. The J gene is TRBJ1-2, the V gene TRBV5-4, with D perhaps matching TRBD1 (5 bases). The CDR3 consists of 13 residues. In germline, CDR1 is SGHNT, CDR2 YYREEE (reference sequence). Deletions cut 6 bases from V and 4 bases from J, with 13 bases between.

The rearrangement uses TRBV20-1 and TRBJ1-5; 7 nucleotides line up with TRBD1. CDR3 length: 14 residues. V gave up 3 bases and J gave up 5 bases; unmatched junction bases: 7. The germline V gene has CDR1 DFQATT and CDR2 SNEGSKA (reference sequence). The CDR3 protein is CSASLRDSDQPQHF. The CDR3 coding sequence is TGCAGTGCTAGTCTCCGGGACAGTGATCAGCCCCAGCATTTT.

This clone is a singleton in its sample. The V call is TRBV10-3, the J call TRBJ1-1; 8 bases fit TRBD1. The germline V gene encodes CDR1 ENHRY and CDR2 SYGVKD. The CDR3 is 13 amino acids. With 6 bases clipped from V and 3 bases from J, the junction kept 3 bases outside the gene matches. The CDR3 DNA reads TGTGCCATCAGGAAACAGGGGGACACTGAAGCTTTCTTT. Amino acid sequence: CAIRKQGDTEAFF.

This clone was seen a single time. The chain joins TRBV7-2 to TRBJ2-7; 8 bases line up with TRBD1. This CDR3 is 18 amino acids long. V shed 4 bases and J 0 bases; nucleotides not matched to a gene: 14. The germline V gene has CDR1 SGHTA and CDR2 FQGNSA. CDR3 nucleotides: TGTGCCAGCAGCTCACGAGGGGGGTCGGGACAGGCCTCCTACGAGCAGTACTTC. This translates into CASSSRGGSGQASYEQYF.

The chain uses TRBV7-9 and TRBJ2-5; no clear D. V lost 4 bases and J 8 bases, leaving 23 bases between the germline ends. The CDR3 covers 16 residues. Germline V gene sequence: CDR1 SEHNR, CDR2 FQNEAQ (reference sequence). The CDR3 DNA reads as TGTGCCAGCAGCTCCGGAAGACAAACCGTCCTGGGTACCCAGTACTTC. Residues: CASSSGRQTVLGTQYF.

The chain has TRBV19 and TRBJ1-2, with D hard to call. V gave up 1 base and J gave up 4 bases, with 13 bases separating them. CDR3 length equals 15 residues. Germline loops: CDR1 LNHDA, CDR2 SQIVND (reference sequence). CDR3 bases: TGTGCCAGTAGTATAGTCGGCGGACCCCTCTATGGCTACACCTTC. Its protein product is CASSIVGGPLYGYTF.

The rearrangement joins TRBV7-2 to TRBJ1-1; D is undetermined. CDR3 length equals 16 residues. V lost 5 bases to trimming and J lost 4 bases, with 20 bases between them. Germline CDR1 and CDR2: SGHTA and FQGNSA. The DNA of the CDR3 is TGTGCCAGCAGCCCGAGGGCGGGTACCTCGAGCACTGAAGCTTTCTTT. Translated, it gives CASSPRAGTSSTEAFF.

This clone was recorded a few times. The V call is TRBV10-3, the J call TRBJ1-2; perhaps TRBD1 as D (6 bases). Germline CDR1 and CDR2: ENHRY and SYGVKD. The CDR3 consists of 14 residues. V lost 4 bases and J lost 4, with 13 bases in between. The CDR3 spells CAISVLGGGYGYTF. The CDR3 DNA follows: TGTGCCATCAGTGTACTAGGAGGGGGCTATGGCTACACCTTC.

This clone was seen once. V is TRBV5-5 and J is TRBJ1-4; D might be TRBD1 (5 bases). CDR1 is SGHKS, CDR2 YYEKEE, per germline (reference sequence). This CDR3 has 16 amino acids. V shed 3 bases and J shed 5 bases, with 17 bases lying between them. In nucleotides, the CDR3 is TGTGCCAGCAGCTCCCAAGTGGGGGAGCTAAATGAAAAACTGTTTTTT. This translates into CASSSQVGELNEKLFF.

The J gene is TRBJ1-5, the V gene TRBV5-5; the match to TRBD1 covers 10 bases. With V trimmed by 4 bases and J by 1 base, 2 bases remained unmatched. Germline V gene lookup returns CDR1 SGHKS and CDR2 YYEKEE (reference sequence). The CDR3 has 15 amino acids. The CDR3, as DNA: TGTGCCAGCAGCCCGGGACAGGGGAGCAATCAGCCCCAGCATTTT. It encodes CASSPGQGSNQPQHF.

The chain has TRBV12-3 or TRBV12-4 and TRBJ2-1; the D is unclear. This CDR3 region has 12 residues. V was cut by 4 bases and J by 4 bases, with 5 bases left in between. CDR3 sequence (DNA): TGTGCCAGCAGTTCAATGTACAATGAGCAGTTCTTC. This gives the protein CASSSMYNEQFF.

Comments on this clone: The same CDR3 is also encoded by other DNA sequences in this sample. V gene TRBV18 combines with J gene TRBJ1-4; D unclear. The CDR3 consists of 14 residues. Germline V CDR1 and CDR2: KGHSH, LQKENI. Trimming stripped 1 base from V and 5 bases from J, with 8 bases between. The DNA for the CDR3 is TGTGCCAGCTCACCACGTAGGGAGAATGAAAAACTGTTTTTT. Its protein product is CASSPRRENEKLFF.

The V gene is TRBV11-2, the J gene TRBJ2-1; 10 bases agree with TRBD2. V was clipped by 1 base and J by 9 bases; unmatched bases: 9. The length of the CDR3 is 16 residues. Germline V CDR1 and CDR2: SGHAT, FQNNGV. The chain's CDR3 is CASSLVDSSGGVEQFF. The DNA of the CDR3 is TGTGCCAGCAGCTTAGTAGACTCTAGCGGGGGAGTTGAGCAGTTCTTC. Variable domain in full (rest from reference TRBV11-2 and TRBJ2-1): EAGVAQSPRYKIIEKRQSVAFWCNPISGHATLYWYQQILGQGPKLLIQFQNNGVVDDSQLPKDRFSAERLKGVDSTLKIQPAKLEDSAVYLCASSLVDSSGGVEQFFGPGTRLTVL.